The source of this T cell receptor beta chain is a study of T cell responses to AZD1222 COVID-19 vaccine. General study findings and limits: Repertoires were collected only later (after the peak T cell response had occurred). Just 6 or 7 people given AZD1222 tested seropositive at baseline. When two AZD1222 doses had been given, Spike-specific TCR breadth and depth rose.

This clone has just a few counts. The antigen is undetermined. Germline V gene sequence: CDR1 LNHDA, CDR2 SQIVND (reference sequence). The CDR3 contains 12 residues. V shed 1 base and J shed 8 bases, with 8 bases lying between them. Repertoires were generated with immunoSEQ multiplex PCR, while TCRdb's copy carries only in-frame clones and drops some. This sample carries around 69,000 clones, around 84% of them seen once, and the ten largest clones take under 8%. The sequences come from peripheral blood, collected on day 0 of AZD1222 vaccination. The receptor was isolated from an adult in good health. V is TRBV19 and J is TRBJ1-1, with unresolved D. The CDR3 sequence: CASSIGTPEAFF. In nucleotides, the CDR3 is TGTGCCAGTAGTATAGGCACCCCGGAAGCTTTCTTT.